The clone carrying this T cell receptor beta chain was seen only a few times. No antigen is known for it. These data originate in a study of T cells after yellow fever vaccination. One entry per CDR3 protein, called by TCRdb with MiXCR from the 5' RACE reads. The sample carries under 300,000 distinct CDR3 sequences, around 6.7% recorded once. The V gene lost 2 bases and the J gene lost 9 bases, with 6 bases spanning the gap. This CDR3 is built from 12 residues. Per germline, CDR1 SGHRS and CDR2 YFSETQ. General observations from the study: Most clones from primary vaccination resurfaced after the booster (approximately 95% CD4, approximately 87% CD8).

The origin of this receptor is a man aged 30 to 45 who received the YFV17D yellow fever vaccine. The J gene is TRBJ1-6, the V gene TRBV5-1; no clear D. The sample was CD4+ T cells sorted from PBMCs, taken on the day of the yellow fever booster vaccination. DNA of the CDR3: TGCGCCAGCAGCTTCGAAAGTTCACCCCTCCACTTT. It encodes CASSFESSPLHF.